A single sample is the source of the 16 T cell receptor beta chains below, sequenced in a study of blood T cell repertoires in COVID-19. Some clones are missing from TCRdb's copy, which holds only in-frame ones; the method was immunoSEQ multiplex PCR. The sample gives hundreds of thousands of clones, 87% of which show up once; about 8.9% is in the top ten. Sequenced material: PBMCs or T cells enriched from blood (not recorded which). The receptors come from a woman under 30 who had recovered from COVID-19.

The CDR3 DNA follows: TGTGCCAGCAGCTTAACTCCAGGGAACTATGGCTACACCTTC. Protein product: CASSLTPGNYGYTF. The chain employs TRBV7-3 and TRBJ1-2, with a possible D match to TRBD1 (5 bases). Germline V CDR1 and CDR2: SGHTA, FQGTGA. Trimming took 0 bases from V and 2 from J, leaving 7 bases between them. The CDR3 is 14 amino acids. Combining the CDR3 with reference TRBV7-3 and TRBJ1-2 gives the whole variable domain GAGVSQTPSNKVTEKGKYVELRCDPISGHTALYWYRQSLGQGPEFLIYFQGTGAADDSGLPNDRFFAVRPEGSVSTLKIQRTERGDSAVYLCASSLTPGNYGYTFGSGTRLTVV.

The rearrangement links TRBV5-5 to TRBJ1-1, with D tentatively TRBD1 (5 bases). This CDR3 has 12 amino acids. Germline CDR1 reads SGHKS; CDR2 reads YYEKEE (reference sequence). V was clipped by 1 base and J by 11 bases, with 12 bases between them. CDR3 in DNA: TGTGCCAGCAGCTTGCGGGCAGGGATGGCTTTCTTT. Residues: CASSLRAGMAFF.

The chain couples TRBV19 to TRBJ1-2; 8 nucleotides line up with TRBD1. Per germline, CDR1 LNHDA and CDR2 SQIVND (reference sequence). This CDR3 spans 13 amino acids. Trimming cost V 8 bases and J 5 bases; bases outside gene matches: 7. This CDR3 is CASVGQDIYGYTF. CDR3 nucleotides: TGTGCCAGTGTGGGACAGGATATATATGGCTACACCTTC.

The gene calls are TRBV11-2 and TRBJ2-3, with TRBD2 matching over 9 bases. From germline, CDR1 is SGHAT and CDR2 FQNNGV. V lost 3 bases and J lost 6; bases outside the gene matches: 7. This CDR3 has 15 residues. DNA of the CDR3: TGTGCCAGCAGCTTTAGCGGGAGTAATGAGGATACGCAGTATTTT. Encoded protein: CASSFSGSNEDTQYF.

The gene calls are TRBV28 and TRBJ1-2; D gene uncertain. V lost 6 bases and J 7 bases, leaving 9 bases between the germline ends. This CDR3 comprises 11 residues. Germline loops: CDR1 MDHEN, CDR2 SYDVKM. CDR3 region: CASRREGGYTF. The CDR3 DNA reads TGTGCCAGCAGGCGGGAAGGTGGCTACACCTTC.

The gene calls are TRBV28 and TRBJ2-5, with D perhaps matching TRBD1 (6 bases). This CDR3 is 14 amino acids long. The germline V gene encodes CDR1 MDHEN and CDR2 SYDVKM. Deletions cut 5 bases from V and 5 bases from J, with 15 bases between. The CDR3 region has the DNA TGTGCCAGCAGTGCCCCCACAGGGCGTGAGACCCAGTACTTC. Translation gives CASSAPTGRETQYF. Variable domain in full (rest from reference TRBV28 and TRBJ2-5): DVKVTQSSRYLVKRTGEKVFLECVQDMDHENMFWYRQDPGLGLRLIYFSYDVKMKEKGDIPEGYSVSREKKERFSLILESASTNQTSMYLCASSAPTGRETQYFGPGTRLLVL.

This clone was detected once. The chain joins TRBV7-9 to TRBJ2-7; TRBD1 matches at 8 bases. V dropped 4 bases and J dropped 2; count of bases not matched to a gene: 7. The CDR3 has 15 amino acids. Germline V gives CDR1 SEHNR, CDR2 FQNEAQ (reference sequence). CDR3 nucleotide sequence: TGTGCCAGCAGCTACAAACAGGGGGTCGCCTACGAGCAGTACTTC. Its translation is CASSYKQGVAYEQYF.

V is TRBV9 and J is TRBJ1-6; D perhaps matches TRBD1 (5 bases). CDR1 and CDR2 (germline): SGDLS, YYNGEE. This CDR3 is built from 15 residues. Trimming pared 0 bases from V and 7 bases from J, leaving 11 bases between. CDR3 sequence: CASSVGQGGNSPLHF. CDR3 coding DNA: TGTGCCAGCAGCGTAGGGCAGGGTGGAAATTCACCCCTCCACTTT.

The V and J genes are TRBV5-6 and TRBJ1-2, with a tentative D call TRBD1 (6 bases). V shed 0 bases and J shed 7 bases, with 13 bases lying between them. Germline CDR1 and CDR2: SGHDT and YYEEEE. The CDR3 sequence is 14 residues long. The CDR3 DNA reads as TGTGCCAGCAGCTTGGGAGGGACAAAAGGTGGCTACACCTTC. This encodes CASSLGGTKGGYTF. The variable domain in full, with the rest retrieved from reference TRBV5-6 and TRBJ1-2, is DAGVTQSPTHLIKTRGQQVTLRCSPKSGHDTVSWYQQALGQGPQFIFQYYEEEERQRGNFPDRFSGHQFPNYSSELNVNALLLGDSALYLCASSLGGTKGGYTFGSGTRLTVV.

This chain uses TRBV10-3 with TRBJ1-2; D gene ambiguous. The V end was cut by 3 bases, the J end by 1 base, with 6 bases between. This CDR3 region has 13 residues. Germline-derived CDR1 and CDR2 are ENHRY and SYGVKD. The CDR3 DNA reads TGTGCCATCAGTGATCCAGTTAACTATGGCTACACCTTC. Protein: CAISDPVNYGYTF.

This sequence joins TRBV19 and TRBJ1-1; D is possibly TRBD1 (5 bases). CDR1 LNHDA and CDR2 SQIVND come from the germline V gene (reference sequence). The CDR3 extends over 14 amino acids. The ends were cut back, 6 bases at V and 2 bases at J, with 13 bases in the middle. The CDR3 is CASSSGHTNTEAFF. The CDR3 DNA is TGTGCCAGTAGCTCAGGACATACTAACACTGAAGCTTTCTTT.

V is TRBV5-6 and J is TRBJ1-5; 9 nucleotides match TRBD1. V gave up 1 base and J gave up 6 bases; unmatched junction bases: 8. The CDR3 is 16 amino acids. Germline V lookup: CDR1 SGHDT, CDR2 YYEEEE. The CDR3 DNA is TGTGCCAGCAGCTTGTTAACAGGGGGCGCAGGTCAGCCCCAGCATTTT. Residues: CASSLLTGGAGQPQHF.

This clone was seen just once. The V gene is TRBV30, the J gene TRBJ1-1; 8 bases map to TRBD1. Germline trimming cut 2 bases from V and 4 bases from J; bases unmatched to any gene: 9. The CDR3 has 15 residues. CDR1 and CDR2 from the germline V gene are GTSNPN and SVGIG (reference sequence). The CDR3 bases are TGTGCCTGGAGTCACGGCCAGGGGGCGATCACTGAAGCTTTCTTT. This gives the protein CAWSHGQGAITEAFF.

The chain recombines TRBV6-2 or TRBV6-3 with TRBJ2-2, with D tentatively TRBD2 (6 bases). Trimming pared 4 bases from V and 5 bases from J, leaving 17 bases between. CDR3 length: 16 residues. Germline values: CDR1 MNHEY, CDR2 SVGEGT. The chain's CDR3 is CASSFVLGLLTGELFF. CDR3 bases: TGTGCCAGCAGTTTTGTTTTGGGACTTCTTACCGGGGAGCTGTTTTTT.

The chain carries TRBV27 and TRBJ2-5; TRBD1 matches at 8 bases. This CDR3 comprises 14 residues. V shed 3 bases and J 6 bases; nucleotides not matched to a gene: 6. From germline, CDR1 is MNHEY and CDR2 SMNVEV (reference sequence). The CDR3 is CASSLVQGAKTQYF. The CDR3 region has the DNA TGTGCCAGCAGTTTGGTTCAGGGGGCGAAGACCCAGTACTTC.

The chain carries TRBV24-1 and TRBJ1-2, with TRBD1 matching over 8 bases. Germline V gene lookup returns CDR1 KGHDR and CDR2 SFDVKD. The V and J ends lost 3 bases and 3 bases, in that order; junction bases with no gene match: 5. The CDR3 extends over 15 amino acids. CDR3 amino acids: CATSDETGVDYGYTF. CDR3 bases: TGTGCCACCAGTGATGAGACAGGGGTGGACTATGGCTACACCTTC.